This passage covers 20 T cell receptor beta chains from one sample sequenced in a study of blood T cell repertoires in COVID-19. The method was immunoSEQ multiplex PCR; TCRdb's version includes in-frame clones alone and lacks a portion of them. The table records nearly 110,000 clones, under 95% of them present only once. Sequencing used peripheral blood. The source of these receptors is a woman aged 25 to 45 with acute or convalescent COVID-19.

V is TRBV11-3 and J is TRBJ2-7; tentatively, D is TRBD1 (7 bases). Trimming shortened V by 6 bases and J by 3 bases, and 15 bases separated the two germline ends. CDR1 is SGHNT and CDR2 is YENEEA in the germline V gene. The length of the CDR3 is 14 residues. The CDR3 loop is CASRATGDFYEQYF. CDR3 DNA: TGTGCCAGCAGGGCTACAGGGGACTTCTACGAGCAGTACTTC.

This clone was picked up a small number of times. The chain has TRBV11-3 and TRBJ1-1; no reliable D call. Germline V gene lookup returns CDR1 SGHNT and CDR2 YENEEA. This CDR3 is 13 amino acids long. V was trimmed by 3 bases and J by 1 base, leaving 6 bases between them. CDR3 in DNA: TGTGCCAGCAGCTTCGCAGAGAACACTGAAGCTTTCTTT. Its protein product is CASSFAENTEAFF. Filled out from reference TRBV11-3 and TRBJ1-1, the complete variable domain reads EAGVVQSPRYKIIEKKQPVAFWCNPISGHNTLYWYLQNLGQGPELLIRYENEEAVDDSQLPKDRFSAERLKGVDSTLKIQPAELGDSAVYLCASSFAENTEAFFGQGTRLTVV.

V and J are TRBV28 and TRBJ1-2; weak D call: TRBD1 (6 bases). The CDR3 is made up of 13 amino acids. Germline V gene lookup returns CDR1 MDHEN and CDR2 SYDVKM. V was shortened by 7 bases and J by 1 base, with 10 bases between the two germline ends. The CDR3 bases are TGTGCCAGCAATTCGGGACATAACTATGGCTACACCTTC. Its protein product is CASNSGHNYGYTF.

This rearrangement joins TRBV9 to TRBJ2-7, with 8 positions matching TRBD1. After removal of 3 bases from V and 3 bases from J, the junction contained 5 bases not matched to a gene. Germline lookup yields CDR1 SGDLS and CDR2 YYNGEE. The CDR3 is 14 residues long. The CDR3 loop is CASSARTGGYEQYF. CDR3 DNA sequence: TGTGCCAGCAGCGCCCGCACAGGGGGCTACGAGCAGTACTTC.

The chain combines TRBV6-5 with TRBJ1-5; tentatively, D is TRBD1 (6 bases). Germline values: CDR1 MNHEY, CDR2 SVGAGI. V was clipped by 5 bases and J by 3 bases, with 11 bases between them. CDR3 length: 14 residues. This CDR3 is CASSTGQYNQPQHF. In DNA form, the CDR3 reads TGTGCCAGCAGTACAGGACAGTACAATCAGCCCCAGCATTTT.

J is TRBJ2-1 and V is TRBV7-2; no reliable D call. Germline CDR1 and CDR2: SGHTA and FQGNSA. The V end was cut by 4 bases, the J end by 0 bases, with 10 bases between. The CDR3 length is 15 residues. The chain's CDR3 is CASSSSTSSYNEQFF. CDR3 nucleotides: TGTGCCAGCAGCTCGAGCACGAGCTCCTACAATGAGCAGTTCTTC.

The rearrangement uses TRBV5-1 and TRBJ2-7; 15 bases agree with TRBD2. V was pared by 4 bases and J by 4 bases, with 6 bases of the junction left unmatched. The CDR3 spans 16 residues. Germline V gene lookup returns CDR1 SGHRS and CDR2 YFSETQ. CDR3 DNA: TGCGCCAGCAGCCATGACGGGACTAGCGGGGGGTACGAGCAGTACTTC. Amino acids: CASSHDGTSGGYEQYF.

The CDR3 nucleotides read TGTGCCAGCAGCCCTAGACAGGGGGCAGGTCAGCCCCAGCATTTT. Translating gives CASSPRQGAGQPQHF. This sequence joins TRBV7-2 and TRBJ1-5; 10 bases map to TRBD1. Per the germline V gene, CDR1 is SGHTA and CDR2 is FQGNSA. With V trimmed by 5 bases and J by 6 bases, 7 bases remained unmatched. The CDR3 runs 15 residues.

The V and J genes are TRBV7-6 and TRBJ2-7, with 12 bases aligning to TRBD2. The CDR3 is 15 amino acids. Germline V gene sequence: CDR1 SGHVS, CDR2 FNYEAQ. V was pared by 8 bases and J by 3 bases, with 8 bases of the junction left unmatched. Here the CDR3 DNA reads TGTGCCAGCGGGCGCATGACTAGCGGGGGCTACGAGCAGTACTTC. Residues: CASGRMTSGGYEQYF.

This chain links TRBV7-2 with TRBJ2-1; 8 nucleotides line up with TRBD2. Germline V lookup: CDR1 SGHTA, CDR2 FQGNSA. V gave up 5 bases and J gave up 15 bases; unmatched junction bases: 12. CDR3 size: 13 residues. The chain's CDR3 is CASSTREGRLPFF. CDR3 nucleotides: TGTGCCAGCAGCACCCGGGAGGGTCGATTGCCGTTCTTC.

V and J are TRBV19 and TRBJ1-1; D is perhaps TRBD1 (6 bases). The CDR3 loop spans 13 amino acids. The germline V gene has CDR1 LNHDA and CDR2 SQIVND (reference sequence). Between the trimmed V and J ends, which lost 6 bases and 5 bases, there was a span of 13 bases. CDR3 protein: CASRAGVRTEAFF. The DNA for the CDR3 is TGTGCCAGTAGGGCAGGGGTTAGGACTGAAGCTTTCTTT.

The V call is TRBV27, the J call TRBJ2-1; 10 nucleotides line up with TRBD2. J gave up 7 bases and V 2 bases, and 2 bases lay outside the gene matches. The CDR3 extends over 14 amino acids. CDR1 MNHEY and CDR2 SMNVEV come from the germline V gene (reference sequence). This CDR3 reads CASSLLAGVNEQFF. CDR3 DNA: TGTGCCAGCAGTTTACTAGCGGGAGTAAATGAGCAGTTCTTC.

The rearrangement joins TRBV2 to TRBJ1-6; D gene unclear. Per germline, CDR1 SNHLY and CDR2 FYNNEI. The CDR3 contains 14 residues. V lost 5 bases to trimming and J lost 3 bases, with 8 bases between them. The CDR3: CASSKGVYNSPLHF. The CDR3 DNA reads as TGTGCCAGCAGTAAGGGAGTCTATAATTCACCCCTCCACTTT.

There are a few counts of this clone. This chain links TRBV27 with TRBJ1-6; D not resolved. The V gene lost 3 bases and the J gene lost 7 bases, with 10 bases spanning the gap. The germline gives CDR1 MNHEY, CDR2 SMNVEV (reference sequence). The CDR3 extends over 14 amino acids. In DNA, the CDR3 is TGTGCCAGCAGTTTGTGGCGGGGAAATTCACCCCTCCACTTT. Its protein product is CASSLWRGNSPLHF.

The chain employs TRBV9 and TRBJ1-2, with a possible D match to TRBD1 (6 bases). With 1 base removed from V and 3 bases from J, the gap between germline ends came to 10 bases. Germline lookup yields CDR1 SGDLS and CDR2 YYNGEE. This CDR3 has 14 residues. The CDR3 sequence: CASSVTGNDYGYTF. The DNA of the CDR3 is TGTGCCAGCAGCGTAACAGGGAACGACTATGGCTACACCTTC. Based on the CDR3 plus reference TRBV9 and TRBJ1-2, the full variable domain is DSGVTQTPKHLITATGQRVTLRCSPRSGDLSVYWYQQSLDQGLQFLIQYYNGEERAKGNILERFSAQQFPDLHSELNLSSLELGDSALYFCASSVTGNDYGYTFGSGTRLTVV.

CDR3: CASSPGTSGRSTGELFF. The CDR3 coding sequence is TGTGCCAGCAGCCCCGGGACTAGCGGGAGGAGCACCGGGGAGCTGTTTTTT. The chain uses TRBV5-6 and TRBJ2-2, with 15 bases fitting TRBD2. CDR1 and CDR2 (germline): SGHDT, YYEEEE. The V gene end was trimmed by 4 bases and the J gene end by 4 bases; junction bases not matched to a gene: 5. This CDR3 is built from 17 residues.

In DNA form, the CDR3 reads TGCAGCGTTGTCCCCTTCGACACCAGCACTGAAGCTTTCTTT. Translating it yields CSVVPFDTSTEAFF. V and J are TRBV29-1 and TRBJ1-1; D not resolved. The CDR3 is made up of 14 amino acids. V was trimmed by 4 bases and J by 4 bases, leaving 16 bases between them. Germline CDR1 SQVTM, CDR2 ANQGSEA.

The V gene is TRBV7-2, the J gene TRBJ2-5, with 11 nucleotides matching TRBD2. V lost 4 bases, J lost 4 bases, and 8 bases stayed unmatched. The germline V gene has CDR1 SGHTA and CDR2 FQGNSA. The CDR3 contains 16 residues. The CDR3 DNA follows: TGTGCCAGCAGCTCCAATGTAGCGGGAGGGCGAGAGACCCAGTACTTC. Protein sequence: CASSSNVAGGRETQYF.

The chain carries TRBV28 and TRBJ1-5; 9 nucleotides match TRBD1. The CDR3 has 14 residues. V shed 6 bases, J shed 7 bases, and the junction held 7 bases outside the gene matches. Germline V gene data show CDR1 as MDHEN and CDR2 as SYDVKM. In DNA, the CDR3 is TGTGCCAGCAGCATCGGGACAGGGCCCCAGCCCCAGCATTTT. This translates into CASSIGTGPQPQHF.

This clone was seen just once. This CDR3 reads CASSSRGWGDTEAFF. In DNA form, the CDR3 reads TGTGCCAGTAGTTCCCGAGGGTGGGGAGACACTGAAGCTTTCTTT. The chain recombines TRBV19 with TRBJ1-1; D is ambiguous. Germline CDR1 and CDR2: LNHDA and SQIVND (reference sequence). Trimming took off 5 bases at V and 3 bases at J, with 16 bases between the two ends. The CDR3 totals 15 residues. The whole variable domain, remainder taken from reference TRBV19 and TRBJ1-1, is DGGITQSPKYLFRKEGQNVTLSCEQNLNHDAMYWYRQDPGQGLRLIYYSQIVNDFQKGDIAEGYSVSREKKESFPLTVTSAQKNPTAFYLCASSSRGWGDTEAFFGQGTRLTVV.